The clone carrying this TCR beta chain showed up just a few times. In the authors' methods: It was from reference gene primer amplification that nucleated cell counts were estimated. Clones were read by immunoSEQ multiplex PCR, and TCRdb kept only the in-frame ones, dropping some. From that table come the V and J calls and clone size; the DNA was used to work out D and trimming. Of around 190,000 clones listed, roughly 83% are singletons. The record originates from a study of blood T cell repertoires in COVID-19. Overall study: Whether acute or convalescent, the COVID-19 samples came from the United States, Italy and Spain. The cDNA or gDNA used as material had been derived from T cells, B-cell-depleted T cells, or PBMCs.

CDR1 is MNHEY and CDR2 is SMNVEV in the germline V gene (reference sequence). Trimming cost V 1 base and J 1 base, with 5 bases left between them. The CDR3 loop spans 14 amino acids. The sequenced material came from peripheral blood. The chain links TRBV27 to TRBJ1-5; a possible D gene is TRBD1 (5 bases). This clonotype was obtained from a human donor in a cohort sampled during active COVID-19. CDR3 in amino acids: CASSLWGSNQPQHF. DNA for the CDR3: TGTGCCAGCAGTTTATGGGGCAGCAATCAGCCCCAGCATTTT.